Sequencing of this T cell receptor beta chain was carried out in a study of blood T cells in healthy people across ages. Study-wide results and limits: Significant beta diversity loss was already apparent by age about 42, declining roughly linearly. PBMCs went unsorted, and a conclusive naive versus antigen-experienced comparison was therefore prevented.

Looked up from germline, CDR1 is DFQATT and CDR2 is SNEGSKA (reference sequence). The CDR3 has 14 residues. Between the trimmed V and J ends, which lost 3 bases and 5 bases, there was a span of 11 bases. Primers used in a second PCR of roughly 7 to 11 cycles were a sample-barcoded 5' primer and a J-beta primer mix. TCRdb ran MiXCR on the 5' RACE reads and lists one entry per CDR3 protein. The top ten clones hold 25% to 30% of a sample with hundreds of thousands of distinct CDR3 sequences, about 61% of them seen once. Healthy Caucasian individuals from Russia aged roughly 6 to 100 were enrolled as donors. This clonotype has only a few counts. Its specificity is not known.

The sequencing sample was made of blood. This sequence originates from a man aged 40-55 years in good health. This chain connects TRBV20-1 to TRBJ1-6; a possible D gene is TRBD1 (5 bases). The CDR3 bases are TGCAGTGCTAGCGGAGACAGAAATAATTCACCCCTCCACTTT. Protein product: CSASGDRNNSPLHF.